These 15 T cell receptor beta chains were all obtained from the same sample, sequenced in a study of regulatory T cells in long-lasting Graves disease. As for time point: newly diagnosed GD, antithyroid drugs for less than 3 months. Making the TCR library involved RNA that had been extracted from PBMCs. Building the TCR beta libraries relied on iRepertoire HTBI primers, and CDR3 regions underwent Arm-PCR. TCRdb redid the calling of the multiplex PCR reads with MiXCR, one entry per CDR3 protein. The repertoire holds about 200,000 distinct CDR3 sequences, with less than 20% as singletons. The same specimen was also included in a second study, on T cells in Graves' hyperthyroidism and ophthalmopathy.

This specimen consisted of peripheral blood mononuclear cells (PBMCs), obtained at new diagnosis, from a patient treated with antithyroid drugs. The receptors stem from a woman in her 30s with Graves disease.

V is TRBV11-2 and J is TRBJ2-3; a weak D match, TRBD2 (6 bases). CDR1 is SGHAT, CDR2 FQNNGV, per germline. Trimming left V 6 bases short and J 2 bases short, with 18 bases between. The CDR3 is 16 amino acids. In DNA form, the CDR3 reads TGTGCCAGCAGAACTGGGACTTCCACTTCCACAGATACGCAGTATTTT. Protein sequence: CASRTGTSTSTDTQYF.

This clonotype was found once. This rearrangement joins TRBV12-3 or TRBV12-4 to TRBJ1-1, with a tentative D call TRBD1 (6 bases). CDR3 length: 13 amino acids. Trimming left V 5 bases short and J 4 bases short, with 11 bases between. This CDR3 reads CASSPNRVTEAFF. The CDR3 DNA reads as TGTGCCAGCAGTCCGAACAGGGTCACTGAAGCTTTCTTT.

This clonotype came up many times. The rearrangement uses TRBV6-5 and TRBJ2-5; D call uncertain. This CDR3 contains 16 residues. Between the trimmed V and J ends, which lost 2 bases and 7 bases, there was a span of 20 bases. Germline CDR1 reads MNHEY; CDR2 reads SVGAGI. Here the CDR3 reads CASSYEASPTRRTQYF. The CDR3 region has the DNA TGTGCCAGCAGTTACGAGGCATCACCGACCCGGAGGACCCAGTACTTC.

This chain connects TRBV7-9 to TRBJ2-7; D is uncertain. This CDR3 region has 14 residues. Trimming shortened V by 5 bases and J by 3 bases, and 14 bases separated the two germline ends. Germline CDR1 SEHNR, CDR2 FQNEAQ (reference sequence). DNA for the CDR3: TGTGCCAGCAGCATACAAGACATAGTCTACGAGCAGTACTTC. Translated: CASSIQDIVYEQYF.

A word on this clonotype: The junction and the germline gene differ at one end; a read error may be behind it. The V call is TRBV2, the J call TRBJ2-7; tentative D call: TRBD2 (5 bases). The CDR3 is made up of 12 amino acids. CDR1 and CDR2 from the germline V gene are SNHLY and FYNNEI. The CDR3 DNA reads TGTGCCAGCAGCGGGAACTCCCACGAGCAGTACTTC. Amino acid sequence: CASSGNSHEQYF.

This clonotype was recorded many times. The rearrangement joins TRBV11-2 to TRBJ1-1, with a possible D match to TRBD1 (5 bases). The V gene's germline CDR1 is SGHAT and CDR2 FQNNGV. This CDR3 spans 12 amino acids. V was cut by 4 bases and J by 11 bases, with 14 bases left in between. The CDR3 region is CASSSRGSGAFF. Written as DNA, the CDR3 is TGTGCCAGCAGCTCCCGGGGGAGTGGGGCTTTCTTT.

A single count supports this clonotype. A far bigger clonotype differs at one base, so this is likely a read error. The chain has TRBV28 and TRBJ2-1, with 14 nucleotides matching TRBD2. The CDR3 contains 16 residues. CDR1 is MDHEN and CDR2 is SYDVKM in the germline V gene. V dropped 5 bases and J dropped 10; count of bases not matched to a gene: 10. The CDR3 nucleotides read TGTGCCAGCAGTCCGGGGACTAGCGGGAGTCGTTACGAGCAGTTCTTC. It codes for CASSPGTSGSRYEQFF.

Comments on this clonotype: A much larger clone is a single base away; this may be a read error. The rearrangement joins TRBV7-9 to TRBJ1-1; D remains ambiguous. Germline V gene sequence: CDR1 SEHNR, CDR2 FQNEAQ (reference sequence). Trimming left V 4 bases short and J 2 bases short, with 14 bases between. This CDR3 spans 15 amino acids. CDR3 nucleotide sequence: TGTGCCAGCAGCTCCCGGGCAGACTCAAACACTGAAGCTTTCTTT. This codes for CASSSRADSNTEAFF. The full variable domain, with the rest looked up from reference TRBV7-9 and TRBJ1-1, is DTGVSQNPRHKITKRGQNVTFRCDPISEHNRLYWYRQTLGQGPEFLTYFQNEAQLEKSRLLSDRFSAERPKGSFSTLEIQRTEQGDSAMYLCASSSRADSNTEAFFGQGTRLTVV.

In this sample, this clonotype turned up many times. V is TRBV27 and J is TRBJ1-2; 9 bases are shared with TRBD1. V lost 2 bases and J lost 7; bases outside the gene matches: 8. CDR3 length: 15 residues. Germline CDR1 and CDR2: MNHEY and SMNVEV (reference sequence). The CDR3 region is CASSLDRGIFFGYTF. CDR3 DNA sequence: TGTGCCAGCAGTTTAGACAGGGGGATCTTCTTTGGCTACACCTTC.

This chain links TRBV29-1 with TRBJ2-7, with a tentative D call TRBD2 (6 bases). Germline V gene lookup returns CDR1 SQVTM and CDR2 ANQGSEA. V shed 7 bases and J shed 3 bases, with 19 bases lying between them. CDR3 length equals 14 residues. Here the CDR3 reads CSAGDFSLRYEQYF. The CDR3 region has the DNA TGCAGCGCGGGGGACTTCTCGCTACGCTACGAGCAGTACTTC.

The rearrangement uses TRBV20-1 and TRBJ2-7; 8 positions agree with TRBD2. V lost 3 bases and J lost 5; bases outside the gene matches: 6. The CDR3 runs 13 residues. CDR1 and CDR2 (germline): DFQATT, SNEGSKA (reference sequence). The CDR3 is CSASGRVQDEQYF. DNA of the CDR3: TGCAGTGCTAGCGGGAGGGTTCAGGACGAGCAGTACTTC.

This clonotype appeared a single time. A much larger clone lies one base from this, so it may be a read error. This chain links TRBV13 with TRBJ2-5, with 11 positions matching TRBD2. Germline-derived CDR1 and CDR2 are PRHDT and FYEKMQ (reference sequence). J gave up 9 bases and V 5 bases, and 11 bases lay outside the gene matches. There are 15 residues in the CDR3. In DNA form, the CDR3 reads TGTGCCAGCAGCCTCAGAATAGCGGGGGGGAGGGCCCAGTACTTC. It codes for CASSLRIAGGRAQYF.

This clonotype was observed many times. The CDR3: CASSTGTGESETQYF. In DNA, the CDR3 is TGTGCCAGTAGTACGGGGACAGGGGAGAGTGAGACCCAGTACTTC. The V gene is TRBV19, the J gene TRBJ2-5; 10 bases match TRBD1. The V gene end was trimmed by 4 bases and the J gene end by 5 bases; junction bases not matched to a gene: 7. Germline lookup yields CDR1 LNHDA and CDR2 SQIVND (reference sequence). The CDR3 has 15 residues.

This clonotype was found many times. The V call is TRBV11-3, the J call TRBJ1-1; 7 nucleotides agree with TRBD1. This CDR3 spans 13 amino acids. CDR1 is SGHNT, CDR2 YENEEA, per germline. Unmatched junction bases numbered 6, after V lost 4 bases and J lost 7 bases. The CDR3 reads CASSSWDRVEAFF. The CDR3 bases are TGTGCCAGCAGCTCTTGGGACAGAGTTGAAGCTTTCTTT.

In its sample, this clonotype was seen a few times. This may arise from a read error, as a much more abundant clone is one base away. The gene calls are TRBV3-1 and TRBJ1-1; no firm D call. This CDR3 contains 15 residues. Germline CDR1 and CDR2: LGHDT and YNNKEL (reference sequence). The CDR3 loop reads CASSHLGRMNAEAFF. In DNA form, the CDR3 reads TGTGCCAGCAGCCATCTCGGGAGGATGAACGCTGAAGCTTTCTTT.